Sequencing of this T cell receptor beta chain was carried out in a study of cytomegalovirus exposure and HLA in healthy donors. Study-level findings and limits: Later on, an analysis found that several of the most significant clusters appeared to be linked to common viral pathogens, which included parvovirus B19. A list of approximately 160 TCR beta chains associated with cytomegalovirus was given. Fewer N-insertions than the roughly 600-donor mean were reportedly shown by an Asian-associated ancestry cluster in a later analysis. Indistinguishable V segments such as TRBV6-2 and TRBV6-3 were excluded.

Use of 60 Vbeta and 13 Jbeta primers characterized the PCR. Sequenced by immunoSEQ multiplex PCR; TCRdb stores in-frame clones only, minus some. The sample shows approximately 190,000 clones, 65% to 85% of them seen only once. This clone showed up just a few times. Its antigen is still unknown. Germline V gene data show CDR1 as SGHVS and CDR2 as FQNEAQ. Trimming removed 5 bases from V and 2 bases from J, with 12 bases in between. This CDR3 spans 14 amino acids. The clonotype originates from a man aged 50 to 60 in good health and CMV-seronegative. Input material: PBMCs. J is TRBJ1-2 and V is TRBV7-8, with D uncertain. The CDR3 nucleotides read TGTGCCAGCAGCAAAGAGGTACGGAACTATGGCTACACCTTC. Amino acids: CASSKEVRNYGYTF. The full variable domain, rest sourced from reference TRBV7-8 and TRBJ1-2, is GAGVSQSPRYKVAKRGQDVALRCDPISGHVSLFWYQQALGQGPEFLTYFQNEAQLDKSGLPSDRFFAERPEGSVSTLKIQRTQQEDSAVYLCASSKEVRNYGYTFGSGTRLTVV.